What follows describes a single T cell receptor (beta chain). This sample is part of a study of blood T cells in healthy people across ages. In terms of origin and age, donors were healthy Caucasian individuals from Russia aged about 6 to 100. Every donor gave 9 to 10 milliliters of peripheral blood. The trim removed 3 bases at V and 4 bases at J, leaving 6 bases unmatched. This CDR3 comprises 15 residues. Together with a sample-barcoded 5' primer, a J-beta primer mix was included in a second PCR lasting about 6 to 11 cycles. TCRdb passed the 5' RACE reads through MiXCR, listing each CDR3 protein once. The table has 700,000 to 900,000 distinct CDR3 sequences, approximately 24% seen once. These data were also filed under a second study, of T cells of mothers and their children. That work states: The cDNA synthesis received all extracted RNA, at around 1.6 ug per 15 ul. The study found slightly higher but non-significant overlap in related versus unrelated mother-child pairs.

The origin of this receptor is a boy aged 5 to 17 in good health. The chain employs TRBV12-3 or TRBV12-4 and TRBJ2-1, with TRBD1 identical over 7 bases. Sequencing was performed on blood. The CDR3 sequence: CASSFWDSRYNEQFF. The CDR3, as DNA: TGTGCCAGCAGTTTTTGGGACAGTAGGTACAATGAGCAGTTCTTC.